Listed below are T cell receptor beta chains from one sample, sequenced in a study of cytomegalovirus exposure and HLA in healthy donors. TCRdb keeps only in-frame clones here, not all; method: immunoSEQ multiplex PCR. The table shows 90,000 to 130,000 clones, with about four fifths occurring only once. The specimen sequenced was PBMCs. These receptors all stem from a man aged 25 to 40 in good health and CMV-seropositive. Both conserved end residues are part of each CDR3. The D gene is left open where the match is weak. Not every row has a clone size; where given, it reads once, few, many or a size class.

TRBV4-2	TRBD2	16	TRBJ2-5	NA	TGTGCCAGCAGCCAAGGGACTAGCGGGAGTGTAGAGACCCAGTACTTC	CASSQGTSGSVETQYF
TRBV6-5	TRBD1	14	TRBJ1-3	NA	TGTGCCAGCAGTTCGGACAGGGGAGCAAACACCATATATTTT	CASSSDRGANTIYF
TRBV6-5	NA	13	TRBJ1-5	NA	TGTGCCAGCAGCTCCGACACCCAGAAGCCCCAGCATTTT	CASSSDTQKPQHF
TRBV7-9	NA	15	TRBJ1-4	NA	TGTGCCAGCAGTCCCTCGGGAGCCTTAGACGAAAAACTGTTTTTT	CASSPSGALDEKLFF
TRBV5-6	TRBD1	15	TRBJ1-2	NA	TGTGCCAGCAGCTCGCTCAGACAGGGAGTGAAAGGCTACACCTTC	CASSSLRQGVKGYTF
TRBV4-1	TRBD1	15	TRBJ1-6	NA	TGCGCCAGCAGCCTATTTACAGGGGAAGGTTCACCCCTCCACTTT	CASSLFTGEGSPLHF
TRBV6-5	TRBD1	12	TRBJ1-1	NA	TGTGCCAGCGGACAGGGCCTCACTGAAGCTTTCTTT	CASGQGLTEAFF
TRBV7-3	TRBD2	15	TRBJ2-1	once	TGTGCCAGCAGCCCCAGAGTAGCGGGGGTTAGTGAGCAGTTCTTC	CASSPRVAGVSEQFF
TRBV15	TRBD1	16	TRBJ1-4	NA	TGTGCCACCAGCGGAGCAGCCGCAGGGGGCGTAGAAAAACTGTTTTTT	CATSGAAAGGVEKLFF
TRBV18	TRBD1	15	TRBJ1-5	NA	TGTGCCAGCTCAATCGGACAGGGTCCAAGACAGCCCCAGCATTTT	CASSIGQGPRQPQHF
TRBV5-5	TRBD1	14	TRBJ2-3	NA	TGTGCCAGCAGCTTCGCGCAGGGGGCAGATACGCAGTATTTT	CASSFAQGADTQYF
TRBV5-1	NA	15	TRBJ2-3	NA	TGCGCCAGCAGCTTGGTGGCAGGGGGCACAGATACGCAGTATTTT	CASSLVAGGTDTQYF
TRBV5-1	TRBD1	14	TRBJ2-7	few	TGCGCCAGCAGCACCCGGGACAGAACCTACGAGCAGTACTTC	CASSTRDRTYEQYF
TRBV5-1	TRBD1	15	TRBJ1-6	NA	TGCGCCAGCAGCCCCGGGACAGGGGGTAAGTCACCCCTCCACTTT	CASSPGTGGKSPLHF
TRBV6-5	TRBD1	14	TRBJ1-1	NA	TGTGCCAGCAGTTACCAAGCAGGGGGGACTGAAGCTTTCTTT	CASSYQAGGTEAFF
TRBV5-1	NA	14	TRBJ1-1	NA	TGCGCCAGCGCCTACCTGGGCACCAACACTGAAGCTTTCTTT	CASAYLGTNTEAFF
TRBV7-3	NA	13	TRBJ2-7	NA	TGTGCCAGCAGCTTAAGGGTCCCGGGCGAGCAGTACTTC	CASSLRVPGEQYF
TRBV5-1	NA	11	TRBJ2-5	NA	TGCGCCAGCAGCCGGGAAGAGACCCAGTACTTC	CASSREETQYF
TRBV5-1	NA	12	TRBJ1-2	NA	TGCGCCAGCAGCTTAGACAGTTATGGCTACACCTTC	CASSLDSYGYTF
TRBV5-4	NA	15	TRBJ2-2	NA	TGTGCCAGCAGCTTGTTCGGTCTGCCCACCGGGGAGCTGTTTTTT	CASSLFGLPTGELFF
TRBV10-3	TRBD1	14	TRBJ2-5	NA	TGTGCCATCAATCCGGGACAGAGTCAAGAGACCCAGTACTTC	CAINPGQSQETQYF
TRBV29-1	NA	15	TRBJ2-1	NA	TGCAGCGTTGATAATCGGGAGCACTCCTACAATGAGCAGTTCTTC	CSVDNREHSYNEQFF
TRBV7-2	TRBD2	15	TRBJ2-1	once	TGTGCCAGCAGCATCGGGACTAGTACGAGGAATGAGCAGTTCTTC	CASSIGTSTRNEQFF
TRBV29-1	NA	11	TRBJ1-2	once	TGCAGCGTTGGCACTATCTATGGCTACACCTTC	CSVGTIYGYTF
TRBV5-6	TRBD1	16	TRBJ1-5	NA	TGTGCCAGCAGCTTGATGCGGGGGACAGGGTATCAGCCCCAGCATTTT	CASSLMRGTGYQPQHF
TRBV5-4	TRBD2	18	TRBJ2-7	NA	TGTGCCAGCAGCCGGACTAGCGGGGTGTCAACCCCCAAATACGAGCAGTACTTC	CASSRTSGVSTPKYEQYF
TRBV5-6	TRBD1	14	TRBJ2-6	once	TGTGCCAGCAGCTGGGGACAGGGAAGCAACGTCCTGACTTTC	CASSWGQGSNVLTF
TRBV5-1	NA	14	TRBJ1-4	once	TGCGCCAGCAGCTTGGGAGCAGGGGAGGGGAAACTGTTTTTT	CASSLGAGEGKLFF
TRBV9	NA	17	TRBJ2-2	NA	TGTGCCAGCAGCGTCGGACTCGCAGCCTTGAACACCGGGGAGCTGTTTTTT	CASSVGLAALNTGELFF
TRBV7-3	NA	14	TRBJ1-2	NA	TGTGCCAGCAGCTCGGAGGGGGGGGGCTATGGCTACACCTTC	CASSSEGGGYGYTF
TRBV4-1	NA	14	TRBJ2-1	once	TGCGCCAGCAGCTTAGCGACTACCTACAATGAGCAGTTCTTC	CASSLATTYNEQFF
TRBV27	NA	12	TRBJ1-1	NA	TGTGCCAGCAGTAACCGGGGAACTGAAGCTTTCTTT	CASSNRGTEAFF
TRBV30	NA	14	TRBJ2-2	NA	TGTGCCTGGAATTGGGCTACGAACACCGGGGAGCTGTTTTTT	CAWNWATNTGELFF
TRBV2	TRBD1	14	TRBJ1-1	few	TGTGCCACCAGGGGGGCAGGTCGGAACACTGAAGCTTTCTTT	CATRGAGRNTEAFF
TRBV5-1	NA	15	TRBJ2-3	NA	TGCGCCAGCAGCTTGGGGCGGGACCCCACAGATACGCAGTATTTT	CASSLGRDPTDTQYF
TRBV27	NA	14	TRBJ1-1	NA	TGTGCCAGCAGTCAATATAGGGAGGGCACTGAAGCTTTCTTT	CASSQYREGTEAFF
TRBV28	NA	16	TRBJ1-5	NA	TGTGCCAGCAGTTGGGACATTCGAACTAGCAATCAGCCCCAGCATTTT	CASSWDIRTSNQPQHF
TRBV5-1	NA	14	TRBJ2-2	NA	TGCGCCAGCAGCTCACCCAGGGGGGCCGGGGAGCTGTTTTTT	CASSSPRGAGELFF
TRBV5-4	TRBD2	16	TRBJ2-3	NA	TGTGCCAGCAGCTTGGGTCTAGCGGGAGTAGGAGATACGCAGTATTTT	CASSLGLAGVGDTQYF
TRBV2	NA	12	TRBJ2-2	few	TGTGCCAGCACCCAATACACCGGGGAGCTGTTTTTT	CASTQYTGELFF
TRBV29-1	TRBD1	12	TRBJ1-2	NA	TGCAGCGTTAACGACAGGGTGACCTCCTTAACCTTC	CSVNDRVTSLTF
TRBV13	NA	15	TRBJ2-1	few	TGTGCCAGCAGCTTAACTAGTGCGGGCTACAATGAGCAGTTCTTC	CASSLTSAGYNEQFF
TRBV5-4	TRBD2	15	TRBJ2-7	NA	TGTGCCAGCAGCTCGCAGCGGGGGACTCTCTACGAGCAGTACTTC	CASSSQRGTLYEQYF
TRBV6-5	TRBD2	15	TRBJ2-3	NA	TGTGCCAGCAGAAATAAACTAGCGGGAGCAGATACGCAGTATTTT	CASRNKLAGADTQYF
TRBV5-1	TRBD2	15	TRBJ2-1	NA	TGCGCCAGCAGCAGCGGGGGCCAATTAAATAATGAGCAGTTCTTC	CASSSGGQLNNEQFF
TRBV19	NA	15	TRBJ1-5	NA	TGTGCCAGTAGCCGGGAGGATTATAGCAATCAGCCCCAGCATTTT	CASSREDYSNQPQHF
TRBV6-7	NA	12	TRBJ2-1	NA	TGTGCCAGCGGGGACTCGCTGGGTGAGCAGTTCTTC	CASGDSLGEQFF
TRBV18	NA	15	TRBJ1-4	NA	TGTGCCAGCTCACCACCGGGGCACTTGGGGGAAAAACTGTTTTTT	CASSPPGHLGEKLFF
TRBV11-3	NA	18	TRBJ1-1	NA	TGTGCCAGCAGCCGGGGGGGCCCCTGGGTCCCGTTGAACACTGAAGCTTTCTTT	CASSRGGPWVPLNTEAFF
TRBV5-1	NA	13	TRBJ1-2	NA	TGCGCCAGCAGCTTAAACAGGGACTATGGCTACACCTTC	CASSLNRDYGYTF
TRBV30	NA	14	TRBJ2-3	NA	TGTGCCTGGAGCGCCGGTCCCAACGCAGATACGCAGTATTTT	CAWSAGPNADTQYF
TRBV30	TRBD1	17	TRBJ1-3	NA	TGTGCCTGGAGTGTAAGGGGACAGCTTATCTCTGGAAACACCATATATTTT	CAWSVRGQLISGNTIYF